Listed below are T cell receptor beta chains from one sample, sequenced in a study of identical twins. TCRdb passed the 5' RACE reads through MiXCR, listing each CDR3 protein once. This sample yields under 300,000 distinct CDR3 sequences, of which 9.5% to 15% are seen a single time; roughly 4% belongs to the top ten. These data were also reused for a study on yellow fever vaccine responses in identical twins.

The sequencing sample was made of memory (CD45RO+) T cells sorted from blood. The receptor set was obtained from a woman aged 18 to 35 in good health. Both conserved end residues are part of each CDR3. The D gene is left open where the match is weak. The size entry is marked missing in some rows and otherwise reads once, few, many or a size class.

V	size	D	J	length	CDR3	DNA
TRBV27	few	TRBD1	TRBJ2-7	17	CASSPIASGTGGYEQYF	TGTGCCAGCAGTCCAATAGCCTCCGGGACAGGGGGCTACGAGCAGTACTTC
TRBV25-1	.	TRBD2	TRBJ2-5	18	CASSLLAVNTWYQETQYF	TGTGCCAGCAGTTTACTAGCGGTGAACACTTGGTACCAAGAGACCCAGTACTTC
TRBV13	few	.	TRBJ2-1	14	CASSSSFTSNEQFF	TGTGCCAGCAGCTCCAGCTTCACATCCAATGAGCAGTTCTTC
TRBV4-2	few	.	TRBJ1-1	15	CASSHYRESNTEAFF	TGTGCCAGCAGCCACTATCGGGAGTCGAACACTGAAGCTTTCTTT
TRBV6-1	.	TRBD1	TRBJ1-2	13	CASKGDRVRGYTF	TGTGCCAGCAAGGGTGACAGGGTCCGAGGCTACACCTTC
TRBV24-1	many	TRBD1	TRBJ2-5	15	CATSESGQGKETQYF	TGTGCCACCAGTGAATCGGGACAGGGGAAAGAGACCCAGTACTTC
TRBV11-2	.	TRBD1	TRBJ2-7	15	CASSSLDRANYEQYF	TGTGCCAGCAGCTCCCTTGACAGGGCCAACTACGAGCAGTACTTC
TRBV4-3	many	TRBD1	TRBJ2-6	18	CASTTAQGALSGANVLTF	TGCGCCAGCACCACCGCACAGGGGGCCCTCTCTGGGGCCAACGTCCTGACTTTC
TRBV7-2	.	.	TRBJ2-6	13	CASSQDSINVLTF	TGTGCCAGCAGCCAAGACAGTATCAACGTCCTGACTTTC
TRBV10-3	many	.	TRBJ1-3	13	CAISGSGQNTIYF	TGTGCCATCAGTGGGTCCGGACAGAACACCATATATTTT
TRBV25-1	.	TRBD2	TRBJ2-1	14	CASHRGGPYNEQFF	TGTGCCAGTCACCGGGGGGGCCCCTACAATGAGCAGTTCTTC
TRBV7-2	.	TRBD1	TRBJ2-7	16	CASSLTPSGQGYEQYF	TGTGCCAGCAGCTTGACCCCCTCGGGACAGGGCTACGAGCAGTACTTC
TRBV11-1	few	TRBD2	TRBJ2-2	18	CASSPGLAGEINTGELFF	TGTGCCAGCAGCCCCGGACTAGCGGGAGAAATAAACACCGGGGAGCTGTTTTTT
TRBV20-1	few	.	TRBJ2-3	11	CSADAADTQYF	TGCAGTGCTGACGCAGCAGATACGCAGTATTTT
TRBV18	few	.	TRBJ2-5	14	CASSRAQRQETQYF	TGTGCCAGCTCGCGAGCGCAACGACAAGAGACCCAGTACTTC
TRBV12-3/TRBV12-4	many	.	TRBJ2-3	12	CASRRAADTQYF	TGTGCCAGCCGCAGAGCAGCAGATACGCAGTATTTT
TRBV11-2	few	TRBD1	TRBJ2-5	13	CASTGQGIETQYF	TGTGCCAGCACCGGACAGGGGATAGAGACCCAGTACTTC
TRBV7-8	few	.	TRBJ1-2	14	CASSLDDSTYGYTF	TGTGCCAGCAGCTTAGACGACAGTACCTATGGCTACACCTTC
TRBV3-1	few	.	TRBJ1-6	15	CASSQSGSYNSPLHF	TGTGCCAGCAGCCAATCGGGGTCATATAATTCACCCCTCCACTTT
TRBV11-2	few	.	TRBJ2-2	15	CASSPHLVDTGELFF	TGTGCCAGCAGCCCGCATTTGGTGGACACCGGGGAGCTGTTTTTT
TRBV12-3/TRBV12-4	few	TRBD2	TRBJ2-1	15	CASSLGGGGALEQFF	TGTGCCAGCAGTTTAGGAGGCGGGGGGGCTCTTGAGCAGTTCTTC
TRBV12-3/TRBV12-4	.	.	TRBJ2-3	15	CASSLDTLSTDTQYF	TGTGCCAGCAGTTTAGATACGCTCAGCACAGATACGCAGTATTTT
TRBV4-2	many	TRBD2	TRBJ2-1	16	CASSQDVGGGYNEQFF	TGTGCCAGCAGCCAAGATGTCGGGGGGGGTTACAATGAGCAGTTCTTC
TRBV7-3	few	.	TRBJ1-2	13	CASSPTGSLGYTF	TGTGCCAGCAGTCCGACCGGCTCTCTTGGCTACACCTTC
TRBV2	many	TRBD1	TRBJ2-2	14	CASSVRQGTGELFF	TGTGCCAGCAGTGTTCGACAGGGGACCGGGGAGCTGTTTTTT
TRBV10-3	.	.	TRBJ2-7	14	CAISEDPDSYEQYF	TGTGCCATCAGTGAGGACCCAGACTCCTACGAGCAGTACTTC
TRBV20-1	.	TRBD2	TRBJ2-7	14	CSAETSLSSYEQYF	TGCAGTGCAGAGACTAGCCTGAGCTCCTACGAGCAGTACTTC
TRBV20-1	few	TRBD2	TRBJ2-1	14	CSARDRGLAHEQFF	TGCAGTGCTAGAGACCGTGGACTAGCCCATGAGCAGTTCTTC
TRBV20-1	few	.	TRBJ2-7	13	CSARDGSGYEQYF	TGCAGTGCTAGAGACGGGAGTGGTTACGAGCAGTACTTC
TRBV29-1	few	.	TRBJ2-5	15	CSVVPTGKVGETQYF	TGCAGCGTAGTTCCCACAGGGAAGGTCGGGGAGACCCAGTACTTC
TRBV29-1	many	.	TRBJ2-1	13	CSVGPGSYNEQFF	TGCAGCGTCGGACCGGGTTCCTACAATGAGCAGTTCTTC
TRBV21-1	few	.	TRBJ1-1	14	CASSNAPGQANAFF	TGTGCCAGCAGCAATGCCCCGGGACAGGCGAATGCTTTCTTT
TRBV6-2/TRBV6-3	few	.	TRBJ2-7	19	CASSYSTTDLSPLSYEQYF	TGTGCCAGCAGTTACTCTACGACGGACCTCAGCCCCTTATCCTACGAGCAGTACTTC
TRBV4-2	many	.	TRBJ2-1	15	CASSQSVGEYNEQFF	TGTGCCAGCAGCCAATCGGTCGGAGAGTACAATGAGCAGTTCTTC
TRBV7-9	.	.	TRBJ1-2	13	CASSADDPYGYTF	TGTGCCAGCAGCGCGGACGATCCGTATGGCTACACCTTC
TRBV3-1	.	TRBD1	TRBJ2-4	17	CASSRSRQGPLGGGQYF	TGTGCCAGCAGCCGGAGCCGACAGGGGCCCCTCGGGGGTGGTCAGTACTTC
TRBV20-1	few	TRBD2	TRBJ2-5	14	CSAGGTKEVKTQYF	TGCAGTGCTGGCGGGACTAAGGAGGTCAAGACCCAGTACTTC
TRBV4-1	many	.	TRBJ2-3	13	CASSQGQGYTQYF	TGCGCCAGCAGCCAGGGCCAGGGTTATACGCAGTATTTT
TRBV24-1	few	TRBD1	TRBJ2-5	16	CATSDLRTGTQETQYF	TGTGCCACCAGTGATTTGCGGACAGGGACCCAAGAGACCCAGTACTTC
TRBV6-1	many	.	TRBJ2-7	14	CASSEVAQTYEQYF	TGTGCCAGCTCCGAAGTGGCGCAGACCTACGAGCAGTACTTC
TRBV5-1	.	TRBD1	TRBJ2-7	15	CASSWAGTGGYEQYF	TGCGCCAGCAGCTGGGCCGGGACAGGGGGCTACGAGCAGTACTTC
TRBV6-5	few	.	TRBJ2-5	14	CASSYSRPEETQYF	TGTGCCAGCAGTTACTCGAGGCCCGAAGAGACCCAGTACTTC
TRBV4-3	.	TRBD1	TRBJ2-7	16	CASSPSGTGSFYEQYF	TGCGCCAGCAGCCCATCCGGGACAGGGTCCTTCTACGAGCAGTACTTC
TRBV30	.	TRBD2	TRBJ2-2	17	CAWSATSGVMNTGELFF	TGTGCCTGGAGCGCGACTAGCGGGGTCATGAACACCGGGGAGCTGTTTTTT
TRBV11-2	.	.	TRBJ2-7	12	CASARSSYEQYF	TGTGCCAGCGCGAGGAGCTCCTACGAGCAGTACTTC
TRBV27	.	.	TRBJ2-7	14	CASSSRALGSEQYF	TGTGCCAGCAGTTCTCGGGCCCTGGGGAGCGAGCAGTACTTC
TRBV11-2	many	.	TRBJ1-6	19	CASSSTDRLTSSYNSPLHF	TGTGCCAGCAGCTCCACGGACAGATTAACTAGCTCCTATAATTCACCCCTCCACTTT
TRBV11-2	few	.	TRBJ2-5	14	CASSLGSAGETQYF	TGTGCCAGCAGCTTAGGGTCGGCCGGGGAGACCCAGTACTTC
TRBV7-9	few	.	TRBJ2-7	14	CASSGQIVSYEQYF	TGTGCCAGTTCCGGACAGATAGTCTCCTACGAGCAGTACTTC
TRBV6-5	few	TRBD1	TRBJ2-7	15	CASSYGQGFSYEQYF	TGTGCCAGCAGTTACGGACAGGGTTTCTCCTACGAGCAGTACTTC
TRBV7-2	few	.	TRBJ2-1	11	CASRFFNEQFF	TGTGCCAGCAGATTTTTCAATGAGCAGTTCTTC
TRBV3-1	.	TRBD2	TRBJ2-7	14	CASSPTGTNPLQYF	TGTGCCAGCAGCCCGACCGGGACTAATCCTTTGCAGTACTTC
TRBV11-2	.	.	TRBJ1-5	13	CASSPSSWQPQHF	TGTGCCAGCAGCCCCAGCAGCTGGCAGCCCCAGCATTTT